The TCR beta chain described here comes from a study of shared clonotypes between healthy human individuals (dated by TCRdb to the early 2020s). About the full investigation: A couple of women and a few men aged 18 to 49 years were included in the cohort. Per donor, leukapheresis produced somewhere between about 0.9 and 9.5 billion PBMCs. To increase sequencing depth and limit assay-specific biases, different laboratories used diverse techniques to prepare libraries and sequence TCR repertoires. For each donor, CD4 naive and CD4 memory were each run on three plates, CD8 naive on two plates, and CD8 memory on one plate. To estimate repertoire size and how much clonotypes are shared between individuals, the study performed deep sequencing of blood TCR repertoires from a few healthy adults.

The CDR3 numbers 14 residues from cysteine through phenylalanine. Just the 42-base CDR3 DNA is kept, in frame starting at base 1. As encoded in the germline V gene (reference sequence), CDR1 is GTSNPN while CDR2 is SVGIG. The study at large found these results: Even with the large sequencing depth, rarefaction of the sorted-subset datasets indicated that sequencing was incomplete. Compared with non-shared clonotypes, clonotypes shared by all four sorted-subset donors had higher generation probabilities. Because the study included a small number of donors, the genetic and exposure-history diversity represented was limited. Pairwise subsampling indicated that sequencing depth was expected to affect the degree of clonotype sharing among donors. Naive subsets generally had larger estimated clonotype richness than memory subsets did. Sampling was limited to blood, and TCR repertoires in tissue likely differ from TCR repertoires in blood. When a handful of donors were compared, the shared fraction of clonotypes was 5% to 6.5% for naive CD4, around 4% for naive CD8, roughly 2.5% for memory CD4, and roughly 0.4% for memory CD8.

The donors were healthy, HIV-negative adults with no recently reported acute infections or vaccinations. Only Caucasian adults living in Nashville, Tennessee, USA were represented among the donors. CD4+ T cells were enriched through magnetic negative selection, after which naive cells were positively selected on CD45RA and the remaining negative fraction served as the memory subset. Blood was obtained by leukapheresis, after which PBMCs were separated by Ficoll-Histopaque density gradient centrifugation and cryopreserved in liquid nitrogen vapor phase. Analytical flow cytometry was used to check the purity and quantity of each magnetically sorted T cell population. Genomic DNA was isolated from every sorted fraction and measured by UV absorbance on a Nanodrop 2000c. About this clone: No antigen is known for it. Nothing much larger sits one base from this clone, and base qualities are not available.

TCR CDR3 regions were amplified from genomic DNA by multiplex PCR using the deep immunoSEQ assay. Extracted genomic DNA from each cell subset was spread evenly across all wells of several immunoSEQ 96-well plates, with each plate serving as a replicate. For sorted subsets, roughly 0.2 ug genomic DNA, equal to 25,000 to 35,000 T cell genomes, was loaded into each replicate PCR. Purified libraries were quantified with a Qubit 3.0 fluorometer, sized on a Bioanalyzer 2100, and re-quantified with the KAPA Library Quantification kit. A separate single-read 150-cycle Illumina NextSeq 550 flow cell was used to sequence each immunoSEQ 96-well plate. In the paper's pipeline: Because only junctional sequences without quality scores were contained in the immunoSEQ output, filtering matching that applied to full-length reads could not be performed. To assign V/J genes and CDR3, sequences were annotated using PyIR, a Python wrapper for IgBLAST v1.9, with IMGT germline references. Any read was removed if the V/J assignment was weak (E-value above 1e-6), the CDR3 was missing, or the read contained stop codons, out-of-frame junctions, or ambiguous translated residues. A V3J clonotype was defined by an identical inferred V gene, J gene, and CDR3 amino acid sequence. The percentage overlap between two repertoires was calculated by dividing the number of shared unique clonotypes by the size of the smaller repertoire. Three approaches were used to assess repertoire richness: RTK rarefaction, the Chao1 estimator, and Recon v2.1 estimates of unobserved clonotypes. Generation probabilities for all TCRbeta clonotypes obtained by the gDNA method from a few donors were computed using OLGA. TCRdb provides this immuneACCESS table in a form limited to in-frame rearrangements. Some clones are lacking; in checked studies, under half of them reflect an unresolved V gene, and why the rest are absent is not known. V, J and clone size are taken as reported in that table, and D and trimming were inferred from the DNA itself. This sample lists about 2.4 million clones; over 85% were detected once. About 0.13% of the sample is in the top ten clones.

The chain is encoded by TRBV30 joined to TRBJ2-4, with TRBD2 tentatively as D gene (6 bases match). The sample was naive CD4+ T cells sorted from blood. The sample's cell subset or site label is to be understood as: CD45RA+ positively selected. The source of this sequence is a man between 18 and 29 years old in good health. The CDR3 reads CFSLRGVAKNIQYF. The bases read TGTTTCAGTCTACGCGGGGTAGCCAAAAACATTCAGTACTTC.